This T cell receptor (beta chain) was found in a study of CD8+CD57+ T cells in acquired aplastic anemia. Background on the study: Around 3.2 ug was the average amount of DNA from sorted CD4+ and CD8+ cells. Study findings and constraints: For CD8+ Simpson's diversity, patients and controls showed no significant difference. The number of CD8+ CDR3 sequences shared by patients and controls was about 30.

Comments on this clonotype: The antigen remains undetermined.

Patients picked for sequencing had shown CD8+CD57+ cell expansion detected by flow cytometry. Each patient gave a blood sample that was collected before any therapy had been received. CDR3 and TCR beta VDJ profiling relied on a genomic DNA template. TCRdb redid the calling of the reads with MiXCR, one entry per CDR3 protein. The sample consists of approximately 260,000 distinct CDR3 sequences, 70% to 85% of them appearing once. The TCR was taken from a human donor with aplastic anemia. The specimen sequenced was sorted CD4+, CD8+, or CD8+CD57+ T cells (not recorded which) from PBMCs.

This CDR3 is CASSTSRGEISDEQFF. CDR3 in DNA: TGTGCCAGTTCGACTAGCAGGGGGGAAATCAGTGATGAGCAGTTCTTC. This chain links TRBV9 with TRBJ2-1; D is possibly TRBD1 or TRBD2 (7 bases each). Germline-derived CDR1 and CDR2 are SGDLS and YYNGEE. Trimming pared 8 bases from V and 8 bases from J, leaving 26 bases between. The CDR3 is 16 residues long.